Described below is a single TCR beta chain sequence and its context. Germline assignment: CDR1 SGHKS and CDR2 YYEKEE (reference sequence). The CDR3 contains 18 residues. The V end lost 2 bases, the J end lost 3 bases, and 21 bases lay between the germline ends. These data come from a study of T cell responses to AZD1222 COVID-19 vaccine. Profiling relied on immunoSEQ multiplex PCR, and the TCRdb table lists in-frame clones only, not all of them. The data contain roughly 160,000 clones, about 83% of them singletons. This rearrangement joins TRBV5-5 to TRBJ2-1, with D possibly matching TRBD1 (5 bases). The sample in question was peripheral blood, obtained 28 days after the second AZD1222 dose. The receptor's source is an adult who received the AZD1222 COVID-19 vaccine. The CDR3 bases are TGTGCCAGCAGCTTTTATCCCGAACAGGCCGGTATCTACAATGAGCAGTTCTTC. This translates into CASSFYPEQAGIYNEQFF.